This T cell receptor beta chain was sequenced for a study of blood T cell repertoires in COVID-19. At the level of the study: The United States, Italy and Spain supplied acute and convalescent COVID-19 samples. T cells, B-cell-depleted T cells, or PBMCs provided the cDNA or gDNA that served as material.

Clones were sequenced by immunoSEQ multiplex PCR, and TCRdb holds only the in-frame ones, with some missing. The sample has more than 300,000 clones, over 75% seen once. The V end lost 5 bases, the J end lost 5 bases, and 8 bases lay between the germline ends. Germline lookup yields CDR1 SGHTA and CDR2 FQGNSA. The CDR3 contains 12 residues. The receptor's source is a woman aged 25 to 39 with COVID-19, enrolled during active disease. The V gene is TRBV7-2, the J gene TRBJ2-3; D remains ambiguous. Sequencing used peripheral blood. The CDR3 DNA follows: TGTGCCAGCAGCCTATTACTAGATACGCAGTATTTT. The encoded protein is CASSLLLDTQYF.